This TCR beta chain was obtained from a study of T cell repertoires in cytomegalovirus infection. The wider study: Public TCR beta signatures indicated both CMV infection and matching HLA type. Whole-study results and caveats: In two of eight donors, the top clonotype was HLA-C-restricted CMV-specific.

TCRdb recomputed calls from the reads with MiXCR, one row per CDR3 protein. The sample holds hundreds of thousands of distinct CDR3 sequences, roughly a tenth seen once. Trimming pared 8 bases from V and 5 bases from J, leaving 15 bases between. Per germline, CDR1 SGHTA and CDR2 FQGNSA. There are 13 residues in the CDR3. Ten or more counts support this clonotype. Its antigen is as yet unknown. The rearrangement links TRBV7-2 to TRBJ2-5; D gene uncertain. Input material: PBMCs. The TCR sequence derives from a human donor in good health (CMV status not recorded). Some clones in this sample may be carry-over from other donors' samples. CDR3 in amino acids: CASASPSSETQYF. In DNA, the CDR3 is TGTGCCAGCGCCTCCCCTTCGTCGGAGACCCAGTACTTC.